This note documents a single TCR beta chain sequence. Its antigen is not known. The data were taken from a study of T cells in Graves' hyperthyroidism and ophthalmopathy. At the level of the study: The authors collected peripheral blood at initial diagnosis, before any treatment. Whole-study results and caveats: In the blood, most expanded thyroid clonotypes above 0.001 appeared as well. A median around 5.9 months before onset, the model predicted ophthalmopathy. A model using 13 V-J features told ophthalmopathy apart from stable hyperthyroidism.

Amplified TCR beta CDR3 regions came from RNA transcripts. The study used the HTBI primer set for a first-round RT-PCR of the TCR CDR3. TCRdb called the multiplex PCR reads again in MiXCR, with one record for every CDR3 protein. The sample lists about 520,000 distinct CDR3 sequences, 20% to 25% occurring once. The V and J ends lost 10 bases and 2 bases respectively, with 14 bases between them. This CDR3 comprises 13 residues. Sequenced input: blood. The clonotype originates from a man aged 18 to 30 with Graves' hyperthyroidism. V is TRBV12-3 or TRBV12-4 and J is TRBJ1-1; no reliable D call. The CDR3 spells CATVDKANTEAFF. The DNA of the CDR3 is TGTGCCACTGTCGACAAAGCTAACACTGAAGCTTTCTTT.